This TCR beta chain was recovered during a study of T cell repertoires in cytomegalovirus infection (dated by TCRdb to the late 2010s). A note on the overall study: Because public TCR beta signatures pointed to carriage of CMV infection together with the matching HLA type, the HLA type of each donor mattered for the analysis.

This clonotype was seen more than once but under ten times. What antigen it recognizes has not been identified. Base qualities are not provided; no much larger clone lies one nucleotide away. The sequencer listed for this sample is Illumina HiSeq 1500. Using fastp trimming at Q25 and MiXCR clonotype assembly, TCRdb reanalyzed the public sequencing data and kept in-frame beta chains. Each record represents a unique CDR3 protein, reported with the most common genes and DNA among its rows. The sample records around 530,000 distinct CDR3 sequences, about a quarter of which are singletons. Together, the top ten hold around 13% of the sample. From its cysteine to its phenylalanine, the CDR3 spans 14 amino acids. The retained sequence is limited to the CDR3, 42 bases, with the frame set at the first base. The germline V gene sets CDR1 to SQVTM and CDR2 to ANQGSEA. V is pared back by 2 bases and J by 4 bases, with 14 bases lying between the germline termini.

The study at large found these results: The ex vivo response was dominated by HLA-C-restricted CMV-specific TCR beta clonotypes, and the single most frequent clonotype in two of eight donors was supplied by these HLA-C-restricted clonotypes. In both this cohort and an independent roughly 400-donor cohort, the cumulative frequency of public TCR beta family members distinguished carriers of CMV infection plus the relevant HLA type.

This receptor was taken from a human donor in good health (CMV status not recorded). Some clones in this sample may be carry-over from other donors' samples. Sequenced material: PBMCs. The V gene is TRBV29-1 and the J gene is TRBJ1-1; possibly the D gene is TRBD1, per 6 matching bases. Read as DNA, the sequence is TGCAGCGTTGAACCACTGAGGGGGGCCACTGAAGCTTTCTTT. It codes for CSVEPLRGATEAFF.